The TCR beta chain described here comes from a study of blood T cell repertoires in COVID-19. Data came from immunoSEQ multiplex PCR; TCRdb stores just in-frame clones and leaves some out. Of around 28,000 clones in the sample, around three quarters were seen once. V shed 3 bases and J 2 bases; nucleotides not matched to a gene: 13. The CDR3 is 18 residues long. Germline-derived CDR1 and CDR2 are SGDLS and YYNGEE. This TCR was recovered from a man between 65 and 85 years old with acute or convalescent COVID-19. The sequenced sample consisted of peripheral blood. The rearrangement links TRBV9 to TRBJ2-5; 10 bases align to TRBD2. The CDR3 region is CASSAGASGGELQETQYF. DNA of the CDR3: TGTGCCAGCAGCGCAGGGGCTAGCGGGGGAGAACTACAAGAGACCCAGTACTTC. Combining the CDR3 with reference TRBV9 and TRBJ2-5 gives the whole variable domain DSGVTQTPKHLITATGQRVTLRCSPRSGDLSVYWYQQSLDQGLQFLIQYYNGEERAKGNILERFSAQQFPDLHSELNLSSLELGDSALYFCASSAGASGGELQETQYFGPGTRLLVL.